This TCR beta chain was sequenced in a study of patients and donors after allogeneic stem cell transplantation. MiXCR was run by TCRdb on the RT-PCR reads, yielding one entry per CDR3 protein. The sample contains about 960,000 distinct CDR3 sequences, 15% to 20% of which appear only once. In its sample, this clonotype was seen a few times. This CDR3 is 17 amino acids long. The chain recombines TRBV21-1 with TRBJ1-6. TRBV21-1 is listed as a pseudogene. The receptor's source is a human donor who was either an allogeneic HSCT recipient or a stem cell or donor lymphocyte infusion donor (not recorded which). It is not recorded whose cells these are; they may come from a transplant donor. The sequenced material came from blood, either unsorted or a sorted T cell fraction (not recorded which). For the CDR3, the DNA is TGTGCCAGCAGCAAAGCCAGGACGAGCTCCTATAATTCACCCCTCCACTTT. This translates into CASSKARTSSYNSPLHF.